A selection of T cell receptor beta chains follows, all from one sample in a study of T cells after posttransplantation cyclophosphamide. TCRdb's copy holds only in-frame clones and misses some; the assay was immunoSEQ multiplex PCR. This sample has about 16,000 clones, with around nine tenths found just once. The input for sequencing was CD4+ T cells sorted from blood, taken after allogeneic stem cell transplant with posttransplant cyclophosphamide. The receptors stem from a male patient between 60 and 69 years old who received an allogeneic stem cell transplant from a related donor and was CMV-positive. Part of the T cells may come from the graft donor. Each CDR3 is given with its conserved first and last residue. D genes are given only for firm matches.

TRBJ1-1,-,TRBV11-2,TGTGCCAGCAGCTTTGACAGCGGGAGAACTGAAGCTTTCTTT,CASSFDSGRTEAFF
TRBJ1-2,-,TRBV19,TGTGCCAGTAGTATAGGTGGTCTCGGAGGGTATGGCTACACCTTC,CASSIGGLGGYGYTF
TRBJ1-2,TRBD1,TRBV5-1,TGCGCCAGCAGCCCGGGACAGTGGGATGAAGGCTACACCTTC,CASSPGQWDEGYTF
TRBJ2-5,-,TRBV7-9,TGTGCCAGCTCCTATAGCGGAGAAGAGACCCAGTACTTC,CASSYSGEETQYF
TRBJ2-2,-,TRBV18,TGTGCCAGCTCGGCCCTAGGCACCGGGGAGCTGTTTTTT,CASSALGTGELFF
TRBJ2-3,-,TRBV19,TGTGCCAGTAGTATAGATCAGCGCCGCCGGGGGTCAGATACGCAGTATTTT,CASSIDQRRRGSDTQYF
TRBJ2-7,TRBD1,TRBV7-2,TGTGCCAGCAGCCCTGTCGGGACAGGGGTGGGCGAGCAGTACTTC,CASSPVGTGVGEQYF
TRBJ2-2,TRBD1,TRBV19,TGTGCCAGTAGTCTCGGGACAGAGAACACCGGGGAGCTGTTTTTT,CASSLGTENTGELFF
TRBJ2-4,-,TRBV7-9,TGTGCCAGCAGCCCTATAGGGGGACAAGCCAAAAACATTCAGTACTTC,CASSPIGGQAKNIQYF
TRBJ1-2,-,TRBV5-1,TGCGCCAGCAGCCTTCAGGGAATTGGTGGCTACACCTTC,CASSLQGIGGYTF
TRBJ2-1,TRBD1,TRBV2,TGTGCCAGCAGTGGCGACAGGGGACGGTACAATGAGCAGTTCTTC,CASSGDRGRYNEQFF